This paragraph covers one T cell receptor beta chain sequence. The antigen remains undetermined. Trimming shortened V by 4 bases and J by 1 base, and 8 bases separated the two germline ends. CDR3 length: 13 amino acids. The germline V gene encodes CDR1 MNHEY and CDR2 SVGAGI. Naivety among CD8 cells was defined by CD45RO negativity and positive CCR7 selection, thereby excluding terminally differentiated effector memory CD45RA+ cells. It was at deep level that the assay was run. Each replicate PCR on the sorted subsets used about 0.2 ug DNA (approximately 27,000 T cell genomes). Libraries were prepared by immunoSEQ multiplex PCR; TCRdb keeps only in-frame clonotypes and omits some of them. The sample carries some 2.1 million clones, around 95% recorded once. This sample stems from a study of shared clonotypes between healthy human individuals. The overall study: Each donor's CD8 memory used one plate, CD8 naive two, each CD4 subset three.

Findings and limits, study-wide: The naive CD4 repertoires of a handful of donors were compared, and approximately 4.7% of clonotypes were shared.

The specimen sequenced was naive CD8+ T cells from PBMCs. The clonotype comes from a man aged 18 to 30 in good health. Some clones in this sample may be carry-over from other donors' samples. This sequence joins TRBV6-5 and TRBJ2-7; D gene unclear. The CDR3 region has the DNA TGTGCCAGCAGTTTGAGCCCTTCCTACGAGCAGTACTTC. This codes for CASSLSPSYEQYF.